This T cell receptor beta chain originates from a study of CD8 T cells in Susac syndrome. Germline-derived CDR1 and CDR2 are SNHLY and FYNNEI. The CDR3 has 15 residues. Germline trimming cut 6 bases from V and 5 bases from J; bases unmatched to any gene: 7. With random hexamers, roughly 0.45 to 1 ug RNA was reverse transcribed. The CDR3 of TCR beta was amplified by immunoSEQ multiplex PCR across 54 Vbeta and 13 Jbeta. One entry per CDR3 protein results from TCRdb running MiXCR on the immunoSEQ multiplex PCR reads. There are some 300,000 distinct CDR3 sequences in the sample; roughly 85% occur only once, and 0.21% lies in the top ten. Sequencing targeted TCR beta in blood CD8+ and CD4+ T cells. Patients with stable or active relapsing-remitting disease, all of them treatment-naive, made up the multiple sclerosis controls. TEMRA cells were FACS-enriched, while CD8+ and CD4+ T cells were negatively isolated.

The receptor comes from a human donor with multiple sclerosis. Specimen: CD8+ T cells from PBMCs. This chain uses TRBV2 with TRBJ2-1; 10 bases fit TRBD2. CDR3 region: CASRKGLADHNEQFF. The DNA of the CDR3 is TGTGCCAGCAGAAAAGGACTAGCGGATCACAATGAGCAGTTCTTC.